Below are 9 T cell receptor beta chains sequenced from a single sample in a study of cytomegalovirus exposure and HLA in healthy donors. PCR used 60 Vbeta primers and 13 Jbeta primers. Data came from immunoSEQ multiplex PCR; TCRdb stores just in-frame clones and leaves some out. The data contain roughly 130,000 clones, around 66% of them seen just once; the ten biggest clones take up less than 9%. The sequenced material came from PBMCs. Receptor source: a woman aged 35 to 49 in good health and CMV-seropositive.

This clone was seen just once. The chain uses TRBV10-1 and TRBJ2-7, with 12 bases that match TRBD2. CDR3 length equals 14 residues. Germline loops: CDR1 WNHNN, CDR2 SYGVQD (reference sequence). J was trimmed by 8 bases and V by 0 bases; bases with no gene match: 2. The CDR3 here is CASSESTSGRQQYF. CDR3 coding DNA: TGCGCCAGCAGTGAGTCGACTAGCGGGAGACAGCAGTACTTC.

The gene calls are TRBV5-1 and TRBJ2-5; D is unresolved. The length of the CDR3 is 13 residues. CDR1 is SGHRS, CDR2 YFSETQ, per germline. The V end lost 3 bases, the J end lost 7 bases, and 13 bases lay between the germline ends. The CDR3 sequence is CASSSTPGGTQYF. In DNA, the CDR3 is TGCGCCAGCAGCTCCACTCCCGGCGGGACCCAGTACTTC.

Turning to this clone: At one end, the junction sequence differs from germline, possibly due to a read error. The chain carries TRBV7-2 and TRBJ1-2; no firm D call. Germline V gene data show CDR1 as SGHTA and CDR2 as FQGNSA. This CDR3 region has 13 residues. The CDR3 coding sequence is TGTGCCAGCAGCTTAGCGAGCGAGTATGGCTACCCCTTC. The encoded protein is CASSLASEYGYPF.

CDR3 sequence: CATQTEQETQYF. As DNA, the CDR3 is TGTGCCACCCAGACAGAACAAGAGACCCAGTACTTC. This chain links TRBV5-4 with TRBJ2-5, with D perhaps TRBD1 (5 bases). Trimming removed 9 bases from V and 2 bases from J, with 11 bases in between. CDR1 SGHNT and CDR2 YYREEE come from the germline V gene (reference sequence). The CDR3 runs to 12 residues.

In this sample, this clone turned up a few times. The chain employs TRBV7-9 and TRBJ2-7, with 7 bases identical to TRBD2. There are 14 residues in the CDR3. Unmatched junction bases numbered 5, after V lost 0 bases and J lost 6 bases. Germline V gives CDR1 SEHNR, CDR2 FQNEAQ (reference sequence). CDR3 loop: CASSLAPSGGEQYF. The CDR3 nucleotides are TGTGCCAGCAGCTTAGCGCCTAGCGGAGGCGAGCAGTACTTC. The full variable domain, its missing parts supplied by reference TRBV7-9 and TRBJ2-7, is DTGVSQNPRHKITKRGQNVTFRCDPISEHNRLYWYRQTLGQGPEFLTYFQNEAQLEKSRLLSDRFSAERPKGSFSTLEIQRTEQGDSAMYLCASSLAPSGGEQYFGPGTRLTVT.

The chain links TRBV28 to TRBJ1-1; D is unclear. The CDR3 consists of 15 residues. Trimming took 7 bases from V and 2 from J, leaving 17 bases between them. Germline CDR1 MDHEN, CDR2 SYDVKM. This CDR3 is CASNAPGAANTEAFF. CDR3 nucleotides: TGTGCCAGCAATGCCCCCGGAGCGGCCAACACTGAAGCTTTCTTT.

The gene calls are TRBV5-1 and TRBJ1-2; TRBD1 matches 7 bases. V gave up 0 bases and J gave up 3 bases; unmatched junction bases: 2. CDR3 size: 14 residues. Germline CDR1 SGHRS, CDR2 YFSETQ. CDR3 DNA sequence: TGCGCCAGCAGCTTGGATACAGGGGACTATGGCTACACCTTC. Protein: CASSLDTGDYGYTF.

This sequence joins TRBV27 and TRBJ2-3, with D tentatively TRBD1 (6 bases). The germline CDR1 and CDR2 sequences are MNHEY and SMNVEV (reference sequence). Trimming shortened V by 4 bases and J by 3 bases, and 17 bases separated the two germline ends. The CDR3 is 16 residues long. The CDR3 here is CASSSWGPTLTDTQYF. In DNA form, the CDR3 reads TGTGCCAGCAGTTCATGGGGGCCGACGCTAACAGATACGCAGTATTTT.

The chain recombines TRBV5-1 with TRBJ1-3; 8 positions agree with TRBD1. Germline CDR1 SGHRS, CDR2 YFSETQ. The CDR3 consists of 16 residues. V shed 0 bases and J 2 bases; nucleotides not matched to a gene: 4. The CDR3 DNA reads TGCGCCAGCAGCTTGGGGGGGACAGGAGCTGGAAACACCATATATTTT. Its protein product is CASSLGGTGAGNTIYF.